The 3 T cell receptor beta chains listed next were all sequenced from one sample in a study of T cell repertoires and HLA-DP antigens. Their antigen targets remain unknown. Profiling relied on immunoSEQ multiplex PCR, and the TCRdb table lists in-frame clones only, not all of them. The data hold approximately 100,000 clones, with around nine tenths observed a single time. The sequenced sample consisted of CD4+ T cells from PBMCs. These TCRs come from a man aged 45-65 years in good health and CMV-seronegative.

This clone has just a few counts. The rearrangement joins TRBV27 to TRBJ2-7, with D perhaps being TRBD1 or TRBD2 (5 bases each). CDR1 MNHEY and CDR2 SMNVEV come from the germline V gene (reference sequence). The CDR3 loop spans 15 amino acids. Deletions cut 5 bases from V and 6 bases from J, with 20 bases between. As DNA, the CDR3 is TGTGCCAGCAGTCCCCGGGACCTTACCCTTAGCGAGCAGTACTTC. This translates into CASSPRDLTLSEQYF.

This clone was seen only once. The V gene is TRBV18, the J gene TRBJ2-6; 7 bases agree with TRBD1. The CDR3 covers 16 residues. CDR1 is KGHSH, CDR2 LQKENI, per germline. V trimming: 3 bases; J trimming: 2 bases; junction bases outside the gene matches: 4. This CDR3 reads CASSPAQGAGANVLTF. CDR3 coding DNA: TGTGCCAGCTCACCCGCCCAGGGGGCTGGGGCCAACGTCCTGACTTTC.

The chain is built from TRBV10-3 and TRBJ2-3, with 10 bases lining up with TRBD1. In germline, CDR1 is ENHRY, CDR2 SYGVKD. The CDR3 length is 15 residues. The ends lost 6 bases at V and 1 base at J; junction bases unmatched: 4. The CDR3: CAISAGQGGTDTQYF. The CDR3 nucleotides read TGTGCCATCAGCGCAGGACAGGGGGGCACAGATACGCAGTATTTT.